A single sample is the source of the 9 T cell receptor beta chains below, sequenced in a study of blood T cell repertoires in COVID-19. This table comes from immunoSEQ multiplex PCR, and its TCRdb copy is limited to in-frame clones, with some not included. The repertoire holds 360,000 or so clones, with 75% to 90% as singletons. Input material: PBMCs or T cells enriched from blood (not recorded which). The source is a woman aged 50 to 60 who had recovered from COVID-19.

About this clone itself: At one end the junction does not follow the germline gene, possibly because of a read error. V is TRBV6-5 and J is TRBJ2-7; D possibly corresponds to TRBD2 (5 bases). Germline V gene lookup returns CDR1 MNHEY and CDR2 SVGAGI. This CDR3 contains 14 residues. CDR3 nucleotides: TGTGCCAGCAGGTTCCATCGACCCGAGGGAACCTGGCACTTC. Encoded protein: CASRFHRPEGTWHF.

J is TRBJ1-3 and V is TRBV7-2; perhaps TRBD1 as D (5 bases). V dropped 5 bases and J dropped 0 bases, with 14 bases sitting between them. Per the germline V gene, CDR1 is SGHTA and CDR2 is FQGNSA. This CDR3 has 16 residues. The CDR3 DNA is TGTGCCAGCAGCCCCCGACAGATTTACTCTGGAAACACCATATATTTT. Translated: CASSPRQIYSGNTIYF.

The chain combines TRBV2 with TRBJ1-4; possible D gene TRBD1, 6 bases. The germline V gene encodes CDR1 SNHLY and CDR2 FYNNEI. Trimming removed 4 bases at V and 8 bases at J, with 17 bases between. CDR3 length equals 15 residues. Here the CDR3 reads CASSVSTRQAEKLFF. The CDR3 nucleotides are TGTGCCAGCAGTGTGAGCACAAGACAGGCGGAAAAACTGTTTTTT.

The chain carries TRBV2 and TRBJ1-2; 9 bases are shared with TRBD1. Germline lookup yields CDR1 SNHLY and CDR2 FYNNEI. The CDR3 is 14 residues long. With V trimmed by 10 bases and J by 3 bases, 9 bases remained unmatched. The CDR3 DNA follows: TGTGCCACAATAGTACGGACAGGGGACTATGGCTACACCTTC. As protein: CATIVRTGDYGYTF.

The chain combines TRBV10-2 with TRBJ1-5; no definite D call. There are 14 residues in the CDR3. V dropped 8 bases and J dropped 0 bases, with 11 bases sitting between them. The germline V gene encodes CDR1 WSHSY and CDR2 SAAADI. The CDR3 is CASAMAGSNQPQHF. As DNA, the CDR3 is TGCGCCAGCGCGATGGCAGGTAGCAATCAGCCCCAGCATTTT.

The chain is built from TRBV12-3 or TRBV12-4 and TRBJ1-2; the D is unclear. Trimming pared 2 bases from V and 8 bases from J, leaving 6 bases between. CDR3 length: 11 amino acids. The CDR3 nucleotides are TGTGCCAGCAGTTTATACGGGGGCTACACCTTC. Encoded protein: CASSLYGGYTF.

The V gene is TRBV28, the J gene TRBJ1-2; 11 nucleotides agree with TRBD1. Unmatched junction bases numbered 13, after V lost 5 bases and J lost 5 bases. The length of the CDR3 is 17 residues. Looked up from germline, CDR1 is MDHEN and CDR2 is SYDVKM. The CDR3 DNA is TGTGCCAGCAGTCACCAACAAGACTGGGACAGGGGGTATGGCTACACCTTC. Translation: CASSHQQDWDRGYGYTF.

The CDR3 spells CSVSEGTPGYTF. The DNA of the CDR3 is TGCAGCGTTAGCGAGGGAACCCCCGGCTACACCTTC. This chain uses TRBV29-1 with TRBJ1-2, with unresolved D. The CDR3 spans 12 residues. Trimming took 5 bases from V and 8 from J, leaving 15 bases between them. The germline V gene encodes CDR1 SQVTM and CDR2 ANQGSEA.

The chain is built from TRBV19 and TRBJ1-2; TRBD1 matches 9 bases. Trimming took 7 bases from V and 4 from J; bases not matched to a gene: 13. Germline values: CDR1 LNHDA, CDR2 SQIVND (reference sequence). The CDR3 sequence is 16 residues long. CDR3 nucleotide sequence: TGTGCCAGTACTCCCCGACCGGGACAGGGACTCTATGGCTACACCTTC. It translates to CASTPRPGQGLYGYTF.